These T cell receptor beta chains were read from a single sample in a study of beta chain features in type 1 diabetes. Assay used: immunoSEQ multiplex PCR; TCRdb lists only in-frame clones, some missing. The data show around 290,000 clones, 7% to 9% seen once. Sequenced input: central memory CD4+ T cells from blood. These receptor sequences come from a woman aged 18-29 years in good health. The CDR3 runs from the conserved cysteine through the conserved F or W. The D gene is left open where the match is weak. Size tells how often a clone was seen (once, few, many) or the class of an expanded clone, and some rows leave it out.

j_gene | abundance | d_gene | v_gene | CDR3nt | CDR3aa
TRBJ2-3 | NA | NA | TRBV9 | TGTGCCAGCTCGGGGGGCAATGTCGCAGATACGCAGTATTTT | CASSGGNVADTQYF
TRBJ2-5 | NA | TRBD1 | TRBV5-1 | TGCGCCAGCAGCTTGGGGCTAGGACAGGGCGAGACCCAGTACTTC | CASSLGLGQGETQYF
TRBJ2-1 | many | NA | TRBV19 | TGTGCCAGTAGTTCTCAGGGCAAGTACAATGAGCAGTTCTTC | CASSSQGKYNEQFF
TRBJ2-3 | NA | TRBD1 | TRBV2 | TGTGCCAGCATGGGACAGGCCCAAGCAGATACGCAGTATTTT | CASMGQAQADTQYF
TRBJ1-1 | NA | NA | TRBV7-2 | TGTGCCAGCAGCTTAAGGCAGGGAGGGAACACTGAAGCTTTCTTT | CASSLRQGGNTEAFF
TRBJ2-1 | NA | NA | TRBV11-2 | TGTGCCAGCAGCTTAGAAAGGGCCCCTATAGGGGGTGGTGAGCAGTTCTTC | CASSLERAPIGGGEQFF
TRBJ1-1 | NA | NA | TRBV5-1 | TGCGCCAGCAGCTTGAGCGTACAGAACACTGAAGCTTTCTTT | CASSLSVQNTEAFF
TRBJ2-2 | few | NA | TRBV7-2 | TGTGCCAGCAGCTGGGCGGACGGGGAGCTGTTTTTT | CASSWADGELFF
TRBJ2-1 | few | NA | TRBV21-1 | TGTGCCAGCAGCAATGGGGGGCCCCACGGAGCGGGAGGAGCGCGCTCCTACAATGAGCAGTTCTTC | CASSNGGPHGAGGARSYNEQFF
TRBJ2-3 | many | TRBD2 | TRBV10-2 | TGCGCCAGCAGTGAGGCGGGGGGACGCACAGATACGCAGTATTTT | CASSEAGGRTDTQYF
TRBJ2-5 | few | NA | TRBV18 | TGTGCCAGCTCAGGGCAGAAAGAGACCCAGTACTTC | CASSGQKETQYF
TRBJ1-2 | few | NA | TRBV7-9 | TGTGCCAGCAGCTTTCAGGGGATATATGGCTACACCTTC | CASSFQGIYGYTF
TRBJ1-6 | few | NA | TRBV28 | TGTGCCAGCAGTTTGACGGACCTAAGCCTATCACCCCTCCACTTT | CASSLTDLSLSPLHF
TRBJ1-5 | NA | NA | TRBV7-7 | TGTGCCAGCAGCCAAGACAGGAATCAGCCCCAGCATTTT | CASSQDRNQPQHF
TRBJ1-3 | few | TRBD1 | TRBV25-1 | TGTGCCAGCAGTCCCCGGGAGGTAGGGGGCTATGGAAACACCATATATTTT | CASSPREVGGYGNTIYF
TRBJ2-7 | few | TRBD2 | TRBV7-2 | TGTGCCAGCAGCCAAGGACTAGCGGGAGTCTACGAGCAGTACTTC | CASSQGLAGVYEQYF
TRBJ2-4 | NA | NA | TRBV4-1 | TGCGCCAGCAGCCCCGTCGCCATCGGGGTGATAGCCAAAAACATTCAGTACTTC | CASSPVAIGVIAKNIQYF
TRBJ2-3 | NA | NA | TRBV7-9 | TGTGCCACCCCCCAGGGGTCTGGAGATACGCAGTATTTT | CATPQGSGDTQYF
TRBJ2-1 | many | TRBD2 | TRBV18 | TGTGCCAGCTCACCTAGCGGGAGTCGCTACAATGAGCAGTTCTTC | CASSPSGSRYNEQFF
TRBJ2-3 | few | NA | TRBV29-1 | TGCAGCGTTGAATCGGCTAGCCGCGATACGCAGTATTTT | CSVESASRDTQYF
TRBJ2-7 | NA | TRBD2 | TRBV7-2 | TGTGCCAGCAGCTCCCGGGAGGAAATTACTTGGGAGCAGTACTTC | CASSSREEITWEQYF
TRBJ1-3 | many | NA | TRBV18 | TGTGCCAGCTCAAGAGCAGGGCCCCAACACTCTGGAAACACCATATATTTT | CASSRAGPQHSGNTIYF
TRBJ2-1 | many | NA | TRBV18 | TGTGCCAGCTCACCACCGGCGGGCGGTAATGAGCAGTTCTTC | CASSPPAGGNEQFF
TRBJ1-4 | NA | NA | TRBV5-4 | TGTGCCAGCAGCTTCAGGGAAACTAATGAAAAACTGTTTTTT | CASSFRETNEKLFF
TRBJ1-5 | NA | NA | TRBV29-1 | TGCAGCGCCACGGTCGGTTTGGCGGCCGGGCAGCCCCAGCATTTT | CSATVGLAAGQPQHF
TRBJ1-2 | few | NA | TRBV7-9 | TGTGCCAGCAGCCTAGAGTCCCCGGTCTACACCTTC | CASSLESPVYTF
TRBJ2-2 | NA | NA | TRBV27 | TGTGCCAGCAACCTCTCCCGGGGCACCGGGGAGCTGTTTTTT | CASNLSRGTGELFF
TRBJ2-1 | NA | NA | TRBV18 | TGTGCCAGCTCACCATCCGGGGCGGGTTACAATGAGCAGTTCTTC | CASSPSGAGYNEQFF
TRBJ2-5 | few | TRBD2 | TRBV7-3 | TGTGCCAGCAGCCCCCAAGGGACTAATAGGGAGACCCAGTACTTC | CASSPQGTNRETQYF
TRBJ2-5 | NA | TRBD2 | TRBV5-4 | TGTGCCAGCAGCCACGGAGGGGCGGGGGGAGAGACCCAGTACTTC | CASSHGGAGGETQYF
TRBJ2-3 | NA | TRBD1 | TRBV18 | TGTGCCAGCTCCCGACAGGGAGCCACAGATACGCAGTATTTT | CASSRQGATDTQYF
TRBJ1-5 | NA | TRBD1 | TRBV29-1 | TGCAGCGTTGGGTACGGGACAGGGGGCAATCAGCCCCAGCATTTT | CSVGYGTGGNQPQHF
TRBJ1-5 | few | NA | TRBV6-6 | TGTGCCAGCAGTTTACAGGGTCTAGTCGGACAGCCCCAGCATTTT | CASSLQGLVGQPQHF
TRBJ2-3 | NA | TRBD2 | TRBV29-1 | TGCAGCGTTGATCCGGGGGGGCGCACAGATACGCAGTATTTT | CSVDPGGRTDTQYF
TRBJ1-6 | NA | NA | TRBV5-1 | TGCGCCAGCAGGCAGGACAGCCCGAGCTCCTATAATTCACCCCTCCACTTT | CASRQDSPSSYNSPLHF
TRBJ1-1 | NA | NA | TRBV9 | TGTGCCAGCAGCGCCCCAAGGACTGAAGCTTTCTTT | CASSAPRTEAFF
TRBJ2-6 | few | TRBD1 | TRBV27 | TGTGCCAGCAGTTTATCGAAGGCAGGGGGCGTCCTGACTTTC | CASSLSKAGGVLTF
TRBJ1-5 | few | NA | TRBV28 | TGTGCCAGCAGTTACAGCAATCAGCCCCAGCATTTT | CASSYSNQPQHF
TRBJ2-2 | many | NA | TRBV7-9 | TGTGCCAGCAGCTTAGTAGGGGCCCCCGGGGAGCTGTTTTTT | CASSLVGAPGELFF
TRBJ1-1 | few | TRBD1 | TRBV18 | TGTGCCAGCTCTACCGGACAGGGTGAAGCTTTCTTT | CASSTGQGEAFF
TRBJ1-1 | NA | TRBD1 | TRBV9 | TGTGCCAGCAGCGCCGGGACAGCTCCGGGCACTGAAGCTTTCTTT | CASSAGTAPGTEAFF
TRBJ2-3 | few | NA | TRBV5-6 | TGTGCCAGCAGCTCTTATGGCACAGATACGCAGTATTTT | CASSSYGTDTQYF
TRBJ2-6 | few | TRBD2 | TRBV7-2 | TGTGCCAGCAGCTTCGGTCTAGCGGGTAGTTCCTCTGGGGCCAACGTCCTGACTTTC | CASSFGLAGSSSGANVLTF
TRBJ1-5 | many | TRBD1 | TRBV2 | TGTGCCAGCAGGGGGGCCACAGGGGGCTGGCAGCCCCAGCATTTT | CASRGATGGWQPQHF
TRBJ1-2 | few | NA | TRBV5-1 | TGCGCCAGCAGCGGGGGGAGCAATACTAACTATGGCTACACCTTC | CASSGGSNTNYGYTF
TRBJ2-7 | NA | NA | TRBV28 | TGTGCCAGCAACAGGCCAGGCTCGGGTGAGCAGTACTTC | CASNRPGSGEQYF
TRBJ2-3 | few | NA | TRBV21-1 | TGTGCCAGCAGCAAAGTTAGCTCAACTACAGATACGCAGTATTTT | CASSKVSSTTDTQYF
TRBJ1-5 | few | NA | TRBV2 | TGTGCCAGCAAGAGGCAGGGAAATCAGCCCCAGCATTTT | CASKRQGNQPQHF